This TCR beta chain was captured in a study of T cells and Merkel cell carcinoma outcomes. V shed 4 bases and J 6 bases; nucleotides not matched to a gene: 8. Per the germline V gene, CDR1 is SGHKS and CDR2 is YYEKEE (reference sequence). The CDR3 spans 15 residues. Assay used: immunoSEQ multiplex PCR; TCRdb lists only in-frame clones, some missing. The repertoire has approximately 20,000 clones, over 75% of them found once; the top ten carry 3% to 3.5%. V gene TRBV5-5 combines with J gene TRBJ2-5, with 11 bases aligning to TRBD1. The sequence came from a human donor with Merkel cell carcinoma. Source material: tumor tissue from Merkel cell carcinoma. The CDR3 DNA reads as TGTGCCAGCAGCCCGCGGACAGGGGGCGCGAAGACCCAGTACTTC. It is translated as CASSPRTGGAKTQYF. Based on the CDR3 plus reference TRBV5-5 and TRBJ2-5, the full variable domain is DAGVTQSPTHLIKTRGQQVTLRCSPISGHKSVSWYQQVLGQGPQFIFQYYEKEERGRGNFPDRFSARQFPNYSSELNVNALLLGDSALYLCASSPRTGGAKTQYFGPGTRLLVL.